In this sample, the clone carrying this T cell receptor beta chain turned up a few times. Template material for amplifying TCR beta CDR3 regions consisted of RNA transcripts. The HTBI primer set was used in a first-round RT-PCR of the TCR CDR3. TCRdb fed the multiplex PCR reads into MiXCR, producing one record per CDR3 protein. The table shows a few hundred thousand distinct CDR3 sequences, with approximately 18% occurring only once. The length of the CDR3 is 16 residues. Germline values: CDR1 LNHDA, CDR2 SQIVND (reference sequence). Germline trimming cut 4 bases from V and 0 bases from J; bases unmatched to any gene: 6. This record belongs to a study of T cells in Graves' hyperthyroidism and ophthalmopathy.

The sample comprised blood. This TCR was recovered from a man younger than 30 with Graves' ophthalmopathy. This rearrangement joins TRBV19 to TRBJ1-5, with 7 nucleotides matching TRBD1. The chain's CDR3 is CASSTSTGLSNQPQHF. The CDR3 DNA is TGTGCCAGTAGTACCTCGACAGGGCTTAGCAATCAGCCCCAGCATTTT.